One and the same sample provided the 26 T cell receptor beta chains below, sequenced in a study of cytotoxic CD8 clonotypes in ibrutinib-treated CLL. Clones were sequenced by immunoSEQ multiplex PCR, and TCRdb holds only the in-frame ones, with some missing. The data hold roughly 130,000 clones, with 75% to 95% observed a single time. The sequencing here drew on PBMCs, taken after 12 months of ibrutinib treatment. These receptors all stem from a human donor with chronic lymphocytic leukemia.

This clone has more than one count but fewer than ten. The chain links TRBV27 to TRBJ2-2; D gene ambiguous. Germline V lookup: CDR1 MNHEY, CDR2 SMNVEV (reference sequence). The V end lost 1 base, the J end lost 4 bases, and 4 bases lay between the germline ends. The CDR3 extends over 13 amino acids. CDR3 in DNA: TGTGCCAGCAGTTTATACCCCACCGGGGAGCTGTTTTTT. Translated: CASSLYPTGELFF.

The chain uses TRBV5-1 and TRBJ2-7; the D is unclear. The CDR3 extends over 14 amino acids. Trimming removed 1 base from V and 0 bases from J, with 8 bases in between. The germline V gene has CDR1 SGHRS and CDR2 YFSETQ. The CDR3 loop is CASSLTPSSYEQYF. The DNA of the CDR3 is TGCGCCAGCAGCTTGACCCCGAGCTCCTACGAGCAGTACTTC.

The chain joins TRBV5-1 to TRBJ2-1, with TRBD1 matching over 8 bases. The CDR3 totals 19 residues. Looked up from germline, CDR1 is SGHRS and CDR2 is YFSETQ. V shed 5 bases and J 5 bases; nucleotides not matched to a gene: 21. As DNA, the CDR3 is TGCGCCAGCAGTTCCGGTTGGGACGCCGGGACAGGCATTAACAATGAGCAGTTCTTC. Translation: CASSSGWDAGTGINNEQFF.

The V gene is TRBV6-6, the J gene TRBJ1-1; D is uncertain. CDR3 length: 14 residues. Germline loops: CDR1 MNHNY, CDR2 SVGAGI (reference sequence). V lost 5 bases and J 4 bases, leaving 14 bases between the germline ends. The CDR3 is CASSALGSATEAFF. CDR3 in DNA: TGTGCCAGCAGTGCATTGGGGTCTGCCACTGAAGCTTTCTTT.

V usage is TRBV14 and J usage is TRBJ1-2; 8 nucleotides match TRBD1. J gave up 5 bases and V 3 bases, and 8 bases lay outside the gene matches. The CDR3 contains 15 residues. Looked up from germline, CDR1 is SGHDN and CDR2 is FVKESK. CDR3 sequence (DNA): TGTGCCAGCAGCCACGAGGACAGGGTAGGGTATGGCTACACCTTC. As protein: CASSHEDRVGYGYTF.

V is TRBV7-9 and J is TRBJ2-3, with TRBD2 identical over 7 bases. Germline V CDR1 and CDR2: SEHNR, FQNEAQ (reference sequence). CDR3 size: 14 residues. J gave up 4 bases and V 4 bases, and 5 bases lay outside the gene matches. This CDR3 reads CASSSEGRADTQYF. CDR3 nucleotide sequence: TGTGCCAGCAGCTCTGAGGGGAGGGCAGATACGCAGTATTTT.

The chain links TRBV19 to TRBJ2-7; 7 nucleotides line up with TRBD2. CDR1 is LNHDA and CDR2 is SQIVND in the germline V gene (reference sequence). The CDR3 sequence is 14 residues long. The junction had 9 bases not matched to a gene; V was cut back by 5 bases and J by 5 bases. This chain's CDR3 is CASSPGRGFNEQYF. CDR3 DNA: TGTGCCAGTAGTCCCGGGCGGGGGTTCAACGAGCAGTACTTC.

The chain has TRBV28 and TRBJ1-2, with TRBD1 identical over 11 bases. CDR3 length: 14 residues. The junction had 7 bases not matched to a gene; V was cut back by 5 bases and J by 8 bases. Germline CDR1 reads MDHEN; CDR2 reads SYDVKM. The CDR3 bases are TGTGCCAGCAGTCCGGGACAGGGGGTTCCCGGCTACACCTTC. The encoded protein is CASSPGQGVPGYTF.

The chain combines TRBV5-1 with TRBJ1-1, with D unclear. Germline-derived CDR1 and CDR2 are SGHRS and YFSETQ. This CDR3 is built from 13 residues. V was shortened by 0 bases and J by 5 bases, with 8 bases between the two germline ends. In DNA, the CDR3 is TGCGCCAGCAGCTTGGCGATGGGGACTGAAGCTTTCTTT. Translated, it gives CASSLAMGTEAFF.

This chain uses TRBV14 with TRBJ1-4, with D maybe TRBD1 (5 bases). Trimming shortened V by 4 bases and J by 7 bases, and 16 bases separated the two germline ends. Looked up from germline, CDR1 is SGHDN and CDR2 is FVKESK. The CDR3 is 15 residues long. The CDR3 sequence: CASSPGGTVGEKLFF. Here the CDR3 DNA reads TGTGCCAGCAGCCCCGGGGGTACAGTGGGTGAAAAACTGTTTTTT.

The V call is TRBV7-8, the J call TRBJ2-3; no firm D call. V lost 5 bases, J lost 3 bases, and 6 bases lay in between. Germline CDR1 reads SGHVS; CDR2 reads FQNEAQ. The CDR3 runs 12 residues. The DNA of the CDR3 is TGTGCCAGCAGCCGCGGTACAGATACGCAGTATTTT. Translated, it gives CASSRGTDTQYF.

The chain couples TRBV10-3 to TRBJ2-7, with 11 bases aligning to TRBD2. CDR1 and CDR2 (germline): ENHRY, SYGVKD. The V gene end was trimmed by 3 bases and the J gene end by 4 bases; junction bases not matched to a gene: 2. The CDR3 loop spans 14 amino acids. CDR3 loop: CAISDTSGSYEQYF. The CDR3 DNA reads TGTGCCATCAGTGACACTAGCGGGAGTTACGAGCAGTACTTC.

The rearrangement uses TRBV7-2 and TRBJ2-7; D call uncertain. Between the trimmed V and J ends, which lost 1 base and 7 bases, there was a span of 14 bases. Germline CDR1 reads SGHTA; CDR2 reads FQGNSA. This CDR3 spans 14 amino acids. The CDR3 is CASSLGTSLREQYF. CDR3 DNA sequence: TGTGCCAGCAGCTTAGGGACCTCGTTACGTGAGCAGTACTTC.

The rearrangement links TRBV5-4 to TRBJ1-2; perhaps TRBD1 as D (5 bases). CDR1 is SGHNT, CDR2 YYREEE, per germline (reference sequence). Between the trimmed V and J ends, which lost 0 bases and 4 bases, there was a span of 16 bases. This CDR3 region has 16 residues. The CDR3 is CASSLGTKGPTYGYTF. The CDR3 DNA reads as TGTGCCAGCAGCTTGGGTACGAAGGGGCCTACCTATGGCTACACCTTC.

This chain links TRBV5-1 with TRBJ2-2; D not certain. Germline-derived CDR1 and CDR2 are SGHRS and YFSETQ. V lost 2 bases and J 7 bases, leaving 3 bases between the germline ends. The CDR3 is 11 residues long. The CDR3 loop is CASSLNGELFF. The CDR3 DNA sequence: TGCGCCAGCAGCTTAAACGGGGAGCTGTTTTTT.

J is TRBJ1-4 and V is TRBV18; no clear D gene. The CDR3 extends over 12 amino acids. Germline CDR1 and CDR2: KGHSH and LQKENI. Trimming took 4 bases from V and 13 from J, leaving 13 bases between them. CDR3 loop: CASSQTKHGLFF. The CDR3 DNA reads as TGTGCCAGCTCACAAACGAAGCACGGACTGTTTTTT. Combining the CDR3 with reference TRBV18 and TRBJ1-4 gives the whole variable domain NAGVMQNPRHLVRRRGQEARLRCSPMKGHSHVYWYRQLPEEGLKFMVYLQKENIIDESGMPKERFSAEFPKEGPSILRIQQVVRGDSAAYFCASSQTKHGLFFGSGTQLSVL.

The rearrangement uses TRBV5-6 and TRBJ2-7; 10 positions match TRBD1. V shed 3 bases, J shed 7 bases, and the junction held 7 bases outside the gene matches. CDR1 and CDR2 (germline): SGHDT, YYEEEE. The CDR3 consists of 14 residues. The CDR3 nucleotides are TGTGCCAGCAGCTGGGGGACAGGGGAGCAGGAGCAGTACTTC. Its protein is CASSWGTGEQEQYF.

This chain links TRBV19 with TRBJ1-2, with D hard to call. The CDR3 length is 13 residues. The germline V gene encodes CDR1 LNHDA and CDR2 SQIVND (reference sequence). Between the trimmed V and J ends, which lost 8 bases and 4 bases, there was a span of 14 bases. In DNA, the CDR3 is TGTGCCAGTGAGGCCTCCTTGGGCTATGGCTACACCTTC. It codes for CASEASLGYGYTF.

V gene TRBV9 combines with J gene TRBJ2-7, with D perhaps matching TRBD2 (6 bases). In germline, CDR1 is SGDLS, CDR2 YYNGEE. V was pared by 3 bases and J by 0 bases, with 10 bases between. The CDR3 covers 14 residues. The CDR3 coding sequence is TGTGCCAGCAGCGCGCGGGGTACCTCCTACGAGCAGTACTTC. This codes for CASSARGTSYEQYF.

The rearrangement uses TRBV5-4 and TRBJ2-3, with 14 bases aligning to TRBD2. Per the germline V gene, CDR1 is SGHNT and CDR2 is YYREEE (reference sequence). CDR3 length: 16 amino acids. V trimming: 3 bases; J trimming: 6 bases; junction bases outside the gene matches: 6. The DNA of the CDR3 is TGTGCCAGCAGCTCGGGACTAGCGGGAGTTGGTGATACGCAGTATTTT. This gives the protein CASSSGLAGVGDTQYF.

The chain combines TRBV15 with TRBJ2-2, with 7 bases matching TRBD2. Germline assignment: CDR1 LNHNV and CDR2 YYDKDF (reference sequence). Trimming cost V 1 base and J 0 bases; bases outside gene matches: 2. This CDR3 comprises 16 residues. CDR3 residues: CATSRGGRANTGELFF. In DNA, the CDR3 is TGTGCCACCAGCAGAGGTGGGAGGGCGAACACCGGGGAGCTGTTTTTT.

The rearrangement uses TRBV5-1 and TRBJ1-2, with D unresolved. Trimming removed 2 bases from V and 2 bases from J, with 13 bases in between. The CDR3 runs 15 residues. Germline CDR1 is SGHRS and CDR2 is YFSETQ. For the CDR3, the DNA is TGCGCCAGCAGCTTTCGTGGTCAGGAGAACTATGGCTACACCTTC. Its protein product is CASSFRGQENYGYTF.

J is TRBJ1-3 and V is TRBV11-2; 7 nucleotides agree with TRBD1. The V gene end was trimmed by 5 bases and the J gene end by 1 base; junction bases not matched to a gene: 5. The CDR3 length is 15 residues. Per germline, CDR1 SGHAT and CDR2 FQNNGV. CDR3 nucleotide sequence: TGTGCCAGCAGCAACCGACAGGGATCTGGAAACACCATATATTTT. Its translation is CASSNRQGSGNTIYF.

The rearrangement joins TRBV28 to TRBJ1-1; unclear D gene. This CDR3 contains 11 residues. V shed 6 bases and J shed 2 bases, with 4 bases lying between them. The germline gives CDR1 MDHEN, CDR2 SYDVKM. The CDR3 DNA is TGTGCCAGCAGCATTAACACTGAAGCTTTCTTT. Translation gives CASSINTEAFF.

This clone showed up just a few times. V and J are TRBV28 and TRBJ2-2; D gene uncertain. The CDR3 has 11 residues. Germline assignment: CDR1 MDHEN and CDR2 SYDVKM. V was shortened by 2 bases and J by 9 bases, with 4 bases between the two germline ends. CDR3 loop: CASSLRRELFF. CDR3 sequence (DNA): TGTGCCAGCAGTTTACGCCGGGAGCTGTTTTTT.

This chain connects TRBV28 to TRBJ1-4; D remains unclear. Per germline, CDR1 MDHEN and CDR2 SYDVKM. The CDR3 length is 14 residues. V lost 8 bases and J 3 bases, leaving 13 bases between the germline ends. The DNA for the CDR3 is TGTGCCAGCGGGTCGTGGCGTTCTAATGAAAAACTGTTTTTT. As protein: CASGSWRSNEKLFF.